This T cell receptor beta chain was recorded in a study of shared T cell receptors in the human thymus. The J segment lost 3 bases and the V segment lost 4 bases, leaving 16 bases of the junction unmatched. Germline CDR1 reads SGHDN; CDR2 reads FVKESK. The CDR3 totals 18 residues. TCRdb keeps only in-frame clones here, not all; method: immunoSEQ multiplex PCR. Here the sample spans under 450,000 clones, roughly 94% being singletons. The J gene is TRBJ1-2, the V gene TRBV14; TRBD1 agrees at 8 bases. The clonotype comes from a human donor. The specimen sequenced was thymocytes. CDR3 residues: CASSPRSWTGRNYYGYTF. The CDR3 DNA reads TGTGCCAGCAGCCCCAGATCTTGGACAGGGAGGAATTACTATGGCTACACCTTC.